The 23 T cell receptor beta chains reported below all come from one sample, sequenced in a study of Graves' ophthalmopathy and Graves' hyperthyroidism. TCR beta CDR3 amplification used RNA transcripts. The library came from an HTBI-primed first-round RT-PCR and a second-round multiplex PCR. MiXCR, run by TCRdb on the multiplex PCR reads, gives a single entry per CDR3 protein. The data hold 740,000 or so distinct CDR3 sequences, with roughly 41% observed a single time. Sequencing was performed on peripheral blood. The source of these receptors is an adult man with Graves' ophthalmopathy.

This clonotype has just a few counts. This rearrangement joins TRBV27 to TRBJ1-2; D is uncertain. V lost 2 bases to trimming and J lost 9 bases, with 13 bases between them. Germline V gene sequence: CDR1 MNHEY, CDR2 SMNVEV (reference sequence). There are 13 residues in the CDR3. The CDR3 bases are TGTGCCAGCAGTTTAGGGCGTGGGGAAAGCTACACCTTC. Encoded protein: CASSLGRGESYTF.

This clonotype was picked up one time. The V call is TRBV25-1, the J call TRBJ1-5; tentative D call: TRBD1 (5 bases). The ends were cut back, 5 bases at V and 0 bases at J, with 11 bases in the middle. CDR3 size: 15 residues. CDR1 and CDR2 (germline): MGHDK, SYGVNS. Here the CDR3 DNA reads TGTGCCAGCAGTTCAACAGGTTATAGCAATCAGCCCCAGCATTTT. It encodes CASSSTGYSNQPQHF.

This clonotype was seen at least ten times. The chain joins TRBV29-1 to TRBJ1-4; D is ambiguous. The CDR3 sequence is 12 residues long. V was shortened by 0 bases and J by 4 bases, with 3 bases between the two germline ends. In germline, CDR1 is SQVTM, CDR2 ANQGSEA. As DNA, the CDR3 is TGCAGCGTTGAAGATCGTAATGAAAAACTGTTTTTT. Protein sequence: CSVEDRNEKLFF.

This clonotype was counted only a few times. V and J are TRBV25-1 and TRBJ2-7; 8 bases agree with TRBD2. CDR1 is MGHDK and CDR2 is SYGVNS in the germline V gene. V gave up 6 bases and J gave up 1 base; unmatched junction bases: 8. The CDR3 is made up of 15 amino acids. The CDR3 nucleotides are TGTGCCAGCAGCTTAGAGGCTAGCGGGTCCTACGAGCAGTACTTC. It encodes CASSLEASGSYEQYF.

This clonotype has just a few counts. Here the CDR3 DNA reads TGTGCCAGCAGTTACTCGATCGGGGATAGAGGTTCCTATGGCTACACCTTC. Protein product: CASSYSIGDRGSYGYTF. This chain uses TRBV6-2 or TRBV6-3 with TRBJ1-2; D not resolved. Trimming took 0 bases from V and 4 from J, leaving 18 bases between them. CDR1 and CDR2 from the germline V gene are MNHEY and SVGEGT. The CDR3 sequence is 17 residues long.

This clonotype was seen only a few times. This chain connects TRBV19 to TRBJ1-4, with D tentatively TRBD1 (5 bases). Germline values: CDR1 LNHDA, CDR2 SQIVND (reference sequence). CDR3 size: 18 residues. V was shortened by 6 bases and J by 0 bases, with 20 bases between the two germline ends. The CDR3 bases are TGTGCCAGTAGCTTCGGACCGGGACCCGACGCAACTAATGAAAAACTGTTTTTT. The encoded protein is CASSFGPGPDATNEKLFF.

This chain links TRBV7-2 with TRBJ2-5, with 8 positions matching TRBD2. The CDR3 extends over 13 amino acids. Germline assignment: CDR1 SGHTA and CDR2 FQGNSA. Trimming at V came to 7 bases and at J to 5 bases, leaving 6 bases not matched to a gene. This chain's CDR3 is CASKASSGETQYF. DNA for the CDR3: TGTGCCAGCAAAGCGTCTAGCGGGGAGACCCAGTACTTC.

This clonotype was counted ten times or more. The V and J genes are TRBV7-9 and TRBJ1-2, with 7 bases lining up with TRBD1. Germline CDR1 is SEHNR and CDR2 is FQNEAQ (reference sequence). This CDR3 contains 14 residues. V was pared by 0 bases and J by 4 bases, with 2 bases of the junction left unmatched. The CDR3 region is CASSLAGGSYGYTF. CDR3 DNA sequence: TGTGCCAGCAGCTTAGCAGGGGGCAGCTATGGCTACACCTTC.

CDR3 sequence: CSASPSGALRFTDTQYF. In nucleotides, the CDR3 is TGCAGTGCTAGTCCTAGCGGGGCGTTGCGATTCACAGATACGCAGTATTTT. This rearrangement joins TRBV20-1 to TRBJ2-3, with 9 positions matching TRBD2. This CDR3 has 17 residues. From germline, CDR1 is DFQATT and CDR2 SNEGSKA (reference sequence). V lost 3 bases to trimming and J lost 2 bases; unmatched junction nucleotides: 12.

V is TRBV29-1 and J is TRBJ1-2, with a possible D match to TRBD1 (5 bases). The CDR3 runs 12 residues. Germline-derived CDR1 and CDR2 are SQVTM and ANQGSEA. Trimming stripped 3 bases from V and 6 bases from J, with 11 bases between. The CDR3 reads CSVDGRGNGYTF. CDR3 coding DNA: TGCAGCGTTGATGGGAGGGGCAATGGCTACACCTTC.

The rearrangement links TRBV25-1 to TRBJ2-7, with D perhaps given as TRBD1 or TRBD2 (7 bases each). The J call may be faulty, since TRBJ2-5 better matches the DNA end. The CDR3 has 16 residues. Germline V CDR1 and CDR2: MGHDK, SYGVNS. The chain's CDR3 is CASSEWEGTAQETQYF. CDR3 nucleotides: TGTGCCAGCAGTGAATGGGAGGGGACAGCCCAAGAGACCCAGTACTTC.

This clonotype was counted only a few times. The V and J genes are TRBV2 and TRBJ2-7; 10 bases align to TRBD2. The germline gives CDR1 SNHLY, CDR2 FYNNEI. The trim removed 1 base at V and 6 bases at J, leaving 6 bases unmatched. This CDR3 region has 15 residues. The CDR3 coding sequence is TGTGCCAGCAGTGAAGAACTAGCGGGACGGTCCGAGCAGTACTTC. It translates to CASSEELAGRSEQYF.

This clonotype came up many times. The V gene is TRBV7-2, the J gene TRBJ1-1; D is possibly TRBD1 (5 bases). There are 14 residues in the CDR3. The V end was cut by 2 bases, the J end by 1 base, with 8 bases between. Germline CDR1 and CDR2: SGHTA and FQGNSA. Here the CDR3 reads CASSLRGENTEAFF. The CDR3 nucleotides read TGTGCCAGCAGCTTAAGAGGGGAGAACACTGAAGCTTTCTTT.

The gene calls are TRBV5-1 and TRBJ1-2, with D possibly being TRBD1 (5 bases). V was pared by 4 bases and J by 3 bases, with 19 bases between. Germline V CDR1 and CDR2: SGHRS, YFSETQ. CDR3 length equals 16 residues. CDR3 sequence reads: CASSRPKGPRDYGYTF. The CDR3 coding sequence is TGCGCCAGCAGCCGTCCAAAGGGGCCCCGTGACTATGGCTACACCTTC.

In the case of this clonotype: At one end the junction does not follow the germline gene, possibly because of a read error. The chain carries TRBV19 and TRBJ2-3; D is uncertain. In germline, CDR1 is LNHDA, CDR2 SQIVND (reference sequence). This CDR3 is built from 14 residues. CDR3 in DNA: TGTGCCAGTAGTCTATCGCCACGCACAGATACGCGGTATTTT. Amino acids: CASSLSPRTDTRYF.

This clonotype has a count of ten or more. The V gene is TRBV2, the J gene TRBJ1-6; no clear D. Germline V gives CDR1 SNHLY, CDR2 FYNNEI. CDR3 length equals 13 residues. Trimming left V 7 bases short and J 7 bases short, with 11 bases between. The CDR3 nucleotides are TGTGCCAGCATTCCGGGATCCAATTCACCCCTCCACTTT. Its translation is CASIPGSNSPLHF. Full variable domain (rest looked up from reference TRBV2 and TRBJ1-6): EPEVTQTPSHQVTQMGQEVILRCVPISNHLYFYWYRQILGQKVEFLVSFYNNEISEKSEIFDDQFSVERPDGSNFTLKIRSTKLEDSAMYFCASIPGSNSPLHFGNGTRLTVT.

The CDR3 region is CASGFSRTGELFF. CDR3 coding DNA: TGTGCCAGCGGCTTTTCGCGGACCGGGGAGCTGTTTTTT. V and J are TRBV25-1 and TRBJ2-2; unclear D gene. V gave up 8 bases and J gave up 5 bases, with 12 bases separating them. CDR3 size: 13 residues. The germline V gene has CDR1 MGHDK and CDR2 SYGVNS.

The chain joins TRBV25-1 to TRBJ1-2; D ambiguous. Germline V gene lookup returns CDR1 MGHDK and CDR2 SYGVNS. V lost 5 bases, J lost 8 bases, and 15 bases lay in between. This CDR3 is 13 amino acids long. This CDR3 is CASSFLIRRGYTF. Here the CDR3 DNA reads TGTGCCAGCAGTTTCTTGATTCGGAGGGGCTACACCTTC.

V is TRBV15 and J is TRBJ2-2; D ambiguous. From germline, CDR1 is LNHNV and CDR2 YYDKDF (reference sequence). CDR3 length: 15 amino acids. Trimming cost V 2 bases and J 3 bases, with 10 bases left between them. This chain's CDR3 is CATSRNRLDTGELFF. The CDR3, as DNA: TGTGCCACCAGCAGAAATAGACTTGACACCGGGGAGCTGTTTTTT.

This clonotype was found a few times. A junction boundary mismatches the germline segment, possibly from a read error. The DNA of the CDR3 is TGTGCCAGCAGTTACGGGAAGGGGGTCTTTCAGCCCCAGCATTTT. Its protein is CASSYGKGVFQPQHF. The genes are TRBV10-3 and TRBJ1-5, with a tentative D call TRBD1 (6 bases). CDR1 and CDR2 (germline): ENHRY, SYGVKD. This CDR3 is 15 amino acids long.

On this clonotype: Germline and junction disagree at one end, which may indicate a read error. The chain couples TRBV10-3 to TRBJ2-7, with 7 bases fitting TRBD2. There are 11 residues in the CDR3. CDR1 ENHRY and CDR2 SYGVKD come from the germline V gene. The CDR3 here is CASSERDVRNF. The CDR3 nucleotides are TGTGCCAGCAGTGAGCGGGACGTGAGAAACTTC.

The chain links TRBV7-9 to TRBJ2-5; 12 nucleotides align to TRBD2. Germline V gene sequence: CDR1 SEHNR, CDR2 FQNEAQ (reference sequence). With 1 base clipped from V and 1 base from J, the junction kept 4 bases outside the gene matches. The CDR3 runs 17 residues. CDR3 DNA sequence: TGTGCCAGCAGCTTAGAACTAGCGGGAGGAGCCCAAGAGACCCAGTACTTC. It yields the protein CASSLELAGGAQETQYF.

This clonotype came up many times. V usage is TRBV29-1 and J usage is TRBJ1-1; tentative D call: TRBD1 (5 bases). CDR3 length: 13 residues. Between the trimmed V and J ends, which lost 1 base and 5 bases, there was a span of 11 bases. Germline V CDR1 and CDR2: SQVTM, ANQGSEA. The CDR3 here is CSVEVAGGTEAFF. In nucleotides, the CDR3 is TGCAGCGTTGAAGTAGCGGGGGGAACTGAAGCTTTCTTT.